The rows below give T cell receptor beta chains drawn from one sample of a study of T-cell reconstitution after alpha-beta-depleted transplantation in children. TCRdb used MiXCR to reprocess the PCR reads, holding one entry per CDR3 protein. This sample has 600,000 to 800,000 distinct CDR3 sequences, with under 15% found just once. Sequences were derived from PBMCs, sampled before TCRalphabeta/CD19-depleted stem cell transplant. The receptors derive from a girl aged 2 to 9 with congenital amegakaryocytic thrombocytopenia, due to receive a stem cell transplant. Both conserved end residues are part of each CDR3. The order of the fields is J gene, D gene, clone size, V gene, CDR3 protein, CDR3 DNA. D genes are given only for firm matches. Some rows have no size entry. The others give once, few or many, or a class for an expanded clone.

TRBJ2-2 - many TRBV5-1 CASAHLSSGELFF TGCGCCAGCGCCCACCTGAGTTCCGGGGAGCTGTTTTTT
TRBJ2-7 - few TRBV5-5 CASSLDRQGSRWEQYF TGTGCCAGCAGCTTGGACCGGCAGGGATCACGTTGGGAGCAGTACTTC
TRBJ2-1 TRBD1 many TRBV20-1 CSATDRPPFF TGCAGTGCAACGGACAGGCCCCCCTTCTTC
TRBJ1-2 - - TRBV18 CASSPAEGRYGYTF TGTGCCAGCTCACCAGCGGAGGGAAGATATGGCTACACCTTC
TRBJ2-4 - - TRBV7-8 CASSLAIGVAKNIQYF TGTGCCAGCAGCTTAGCGATTGGGGTAGCCAAAAACATTCAGTACTTC
TRBJ2-5 - many TRBV12-3/TRBV12-4 CASNWGAEETQYF TGTGCCAGCAACTGGGGAGCAGAAGAGACCCAGTACTTC
TRBJ2-3 TRBD2 many TRBV5-1 CASRTFLAELTDTQYF TGCGCCAGCAGGACTTTCCTAGCGGAACTCACAGATACGCAGTATTTT
TRBJ2-1 - few TRBV15 CATSILEGVGGNEQFF TGTGCCACCAGCATTCTTGAGGGAGTTGGTGGCAATGAGCAGTTCTTC
TRBJ2-1 - - TRBV6-1 CASMNKRDTRSYNEQFF TGTGCCAGCATGAATAAGAGGGACACCCGCTCCTACAATGAGCAGTTCTTC
TRBJ2-3 TRBD1 few TRBV5-6 CASRYRGPSYTDTQYF TGTGCCAGCAGGTACAGGGGGCCATCCTACACAGATACGCAGTATTTT
TRBJ1-5 - many TRBV20-1 CSASRPYSNQPQHF TGCAGTGCTTCTAGACCCTATAGCAATCAGCCCCAGCATTTT
TRBJ2-3 TRBD2 few TRBV6-2/TRBV6-3 CASSYPGLARDTQYF TGTGCCAGCAGTTACCCGGGACTAGCGAGGGATACGCAGTATTTT
TRBJ2-3 - few TRBV5-5 CASRSGATDTQYF TGTGCCAGCAGGTCGGGGGCAACAGATACGCAGTATTTT
TRBJ2-3 - many TRBV20-1 CSASGDPTDTQYF TGCAGTGCTAGTGGGGACCCCACAGATACGCAGTATTTT
TRBJ2-5 TRBD1 - TRBV20-1 CSARGQGKYQETQYF TGCAGTGCTAGAGGACAGGGGAAATACCAAGAGACCCAGTACTTC
TRBJ2-2 - many TRBV7-9 CASHYTGELFF TGTGCCAGTCATTACACCGGGGAGCTGTTTTTT
TRBJ2-7 - many TRBV12-3/TRBV12-4 CASSILQGNEQYF TGTGCCAGCAGCATACTACAGGGTAACGAGCAGTACTTC
TRBJ2-1 TRBD2 few TRBV7-8 CASSSKRGSYNEQFF TGTGCCAGCAGCTCGAAGCGGGGATCCTACAATGAGCAGTTCTTC
TRBJ1-1 TRBD1 many TRBV5-1 CASSLGGQGASTEAFF TGCGCCAGCAGCTTGGGGGGACAGGGGGCGAGTACTGAAGCTTTCTTT
TRBJ2-1 - many TRBV7-8 CASSFGTPNEQFF TGTGCCAGCAGCTTCGGGACCCCTAATGAGCAGTTCTTC
TRBJ2-7 TRBD2 - TRBV11-2 CASSLPGLARQQYF TGTGCCAGCAGCCTCCCGGGACTAGCGCGCCAGCAGTACTTC
TRBJ1-2 - many TRBV12-3/TRBV12-4 CASSRRNRDYGYTF TGTGCCAGCAGCCGACGTAACCGGGACTATGGCTACACCTTC
TRBJ2-5 - - TRBV12-3/TRBV12-4 CASRGSQYGETQYF TGTGCCAGCAGGGGGTCACAGTATGGGGAGACCCAGTACTTC
TRBJ2-3 - - TRBV28 CASSFPPSTDRMGGDTQYF TGTGCCAGCAGTTTCCCACCTTCAACCGACAGGATGGGGGGAGATACGCAGTATTTT
TRBJ2-2 - few TRBV28 CASREGGSTGELFF TGTGCCAGCCGCGAGGGTGGGAGCACCGGGGAGCTGTTTTTT
TRBJ2-5 - few TRBV20-1 CSGAEGGETQYF TGCAGTGGGGCGGAGGGTGGCGAGACCCAGTACTTC
TRBJ2-1 - many TRBV5-1 CASSPRQISYNEQFF TGCGCCAGCAGCCCACGACAGATCTCCTACAATGAGCAGTTCTTC
TRBJ2-1 - many TRBV12-3/TRBV12-4 CASSNYNEQFF TGTGCCAGCAGCAATTACAATGAGCAGTTCTTC
TRBJ2-1 - many TRBV28 CASSFRVGLGDEQFF TGTGCCAGCAGTTTTCGTGTAGGGTTAGGTGATGAGCAGTTCTTC
TRBJ2-5 - many TRBV12-3/TRBV12-4 CASSQDITRVTQYF TGTGCCAGCAGTCAGGACATAACGCGGGTGACCCAGTACTTC
TRBJ2-3 TRBD1 few TRBV2 CASSVTGQGTDTQYF TGTGCCAGCAGTGTGACCGGACAGGGCACAGATACGCAGTATTTT
TRBJ2-7 TRBD2 - TRBV12-5 CASGSLAGMYEQYF TGTGCTAGTGGTTCTCTAGCGGGGATGTACGAGCAGTACTTC
TRBJ2-2 - many TRBV12-3/TRBV12-4 CASRSTGYTGELFF TGTGCCAGCAGATCCACAGGGTACACCGGGGAGCTGTTTTTT
TRBJ2-4 TRBD2 many TRBV6-1 CASNFVVASGPKLQYF TGTGCCAGCAACTTCGTCGTGGCTAGCGGCCCAAAACTTCAGTACTTC
TRBJ2-1 - few TRBV29-1 CSVEGWGNEQFF TGCAGCGTTGAGGGCTGGGGGAATGAGCAGTTCTTC
TRBJ1-1 - few TRBV25-1 CASSEPGPDTEAFF TGTGCCAGCAGTGAACCGGGCCCCGACACTGAAGCTTTCTTT
TRBJ2-1 - once TRBV18 CASSPVLLSVVEQFF TGTGCCAGCTCACCAGTTTTGCTTAGCGTGGTTGAGCAGTTCTTC
TRBJ2-1 TRBD2 many TRBV7-2 CASSLGTSQNNEQFF TGTGCCAGCAGCCTAGGGACTAGCCAAAACAATGAGCAGTTCTTC
TRBJ2-1 - - TRBV28 CASSPINNEQFF TGTGCCAGCAGTCCCATCAACAATGAGCAGTTCTTC
TRBJ2-2 - few TRBV7-6 CASSLYRQNTGELFF TGTGCCAGCAGCTTATATAGGCAGAACACCGGGGAGCTGTTTTTT
TRBJ2-1 - - TRBV3-1 CASSHQRADEQFF TGTGCCAGCAGCCACCAGCGGGCCGATGAGCAGTTCTTC
TRBJ2-1 TRBD2 - TRBV20-1 CSAQLTSVHEQFF TGCAGTGCTCAACTGACTAGCGTCCATGAGCAGTTCTTC
TRBJ2-1 - many TRBV20-1 CSAREIQYNEQFF TGCAGTGCTAGAGAGATACAGTACAATGAGCAGTTCTTC
TRBJ2-7 - many TRBV7-8 CASSFNKLYEQYF TGTGCCAGCAGCTTCAATAAACTCTACGAGCAGTACTTC
TRBJ2-1 - few TRBV7-9 CASSLLAGNSGEQFF TGTGCCAGCAGCTTATTAGCTGGCAATTCTGGAGAGCAGTTCTTC
TRBJ2-1 - few TRBV7-2 CASSLLVNSINEQFF TGTGCCAGCAGCTTACTTGTTAATTCGATCAATGAGCAGTTCTTC
TRBJ2-7 TRBD2 many TRBV20-1 CSARDQVGGTYEQYF TGCAGTGCTAGAGATCAGGTGGGAGGGACCTACGAGCAGTACTTC
TRBJ1-5 - few TRBV21-1 CATLFDRKINQPQHF TGTGCCACCCTATTCGACAGGAAGATTAATCAGCCCCAGCATTTT
TRBJ2-1 - many TRBV12-3/TRBV12-4 CASSLAPGEQFF TGTGCCAGCAGTTTGGCCCCGGGAGAGCAGTTCTTC